One sample yielded the 25 T cell receptor beta chains listed below, sequenced in a study of siplizumab effects on memory and regulatory T cells. Sequencing used immunoSEQ multiplex PCR; TCRdb keeps in-frame clones, though not all of them. The repertoire includes tens of thousands of clones, 80% to 95% of them detected once, and around 6.5% sits in the top ten. The sample was CD8+ T cells sorted from blood. The receptors were sampled from a human donor in good health.

The rearrangement links TRBV11-1 to TRBJ2-2; a weak D match, TRBD2 (5 bases). The germline gives CDR1 SGHAT, CDR2 FQDESV (reference sequence). Trimming cost V 2 bases and J 5 bases, with 6 bases left between them. The CDR3 extends over 13 amino acids. The CDR3 sequence: CASSLRGTGELFF. CDR3 coding DNA: TGTGCCAGCAGCTTACGCGGGACCGGGGAGCTGTTTTTT.

This chain joins TRBV9 and TRBJ2-5; 10 bases map to TRBD2. CDR1 and CDR2 from the germline V gene are SGDLS and YYNGEE. The V and J ends lost 6 bases and 2 bases, in that order; junction bases with no gene match: 10. The CDR3 extends over 16 amino acids. DNA of the CDR3: TGTGCCAGCACCAAAGGGCTAGCGGGAGATCAAGAGACCCAGTACTTC. Translated: CASTKGLAGDQETQYF.

The chain employs TRBV7-8 and TRBJ1-2, with 7 bases matching TRBD1. The germline V gene has CDR1 SGHVS and CDR2 FQNEAQ. The junction had 12 bases not matched to a gene; V was cut back by 5 bases and J by 3 bases. The CDR3 is 16 amino acids. The CDR3 region is CASSPIARGPHYGYTF. The CDR3 DNA reads as TGTGCCAGCAGCCCAATTGCGAGGGGGCCGCACTATGGCTACACCTTC.

The chain joins TRBV5-1 to TRBJ1-2; 7 nucleotides match TRBD1. J was trimmed by 6 bases and V by 0 bases; bases with no gene match: 2. Germline CDR1 is SGHRS and CDR2 is YFSETQ. The length of the CDR3 is 13 residues. The CDR3: CASSLEGGHGYTF. Here the CDR3 DNA reads TGCGCCAGCAGCTTGGAAGGGGGCCATGGCTACACCTTC.

Worth noting for this clone: A junction boundary mismatches the germline segment, possibly from a read error. The chain combines TRBV7-7 with TRBJ2-1; D unresolved. The CDR3 is 13 residues long. Germline V lookup: CDR1 SSHAT, CDR2 FNYEAQ (reference sequence). CDR3 nucleotide sequence: TGTGCTAGCAGCTTAGCACTATACAATGAGCAGTTCTTC. Translating gives CASSLALYNEQFF.

The rearrangement links TRBV19 to TRBJ1-1; D ambiguous. Trimming removed 5 bases at V and 1 base at J, with 8 bases between. CDR3 length: 13 residues. Germline CDR1 LNHDA, CDR2 SQIVND (reference sequence). The CDR3 region has the DNA TGTGCCAGTAGTCCTGCGGGGAACACTGAAGCTTTCTTT. This gives the protein CASSPAGNTEAFF.

The gene calls are TRBV10-2 and TRBJ2-1, with D hard to call. V was shortened by 4 bases and J by 7 bases, with 14 bases between the two germline ends. Germline lookup yields CDR1 WSHSY and CDR2 SAAADI. This CDR3 has 14 amino acids. The CDR3 sequence: CASSGDLGKNEQFF. The CDR3 DNA follows: TGCGCCAGCAGTGGGGATCTGGGAAAAAATGAGCAGTTCTTC.

The chain carries TRBV4-1 and TRBJ2-7; D not resolved. CDR3 size: 16 residues. Germline CDR1 reads MGHRA; CDR2 reads YSYEKL. V lost 1 base and J lost 0, with 13 bases in between. The CDR3 DNA reads TGCGCCAGCAGCCAAGCGGGCAACGGGCCCTCCTACGAGCAGTACTTC. Its translation: CASSQAGNGPSYEQYF.

J is TRBJ2-1 and V is TRBV6-4; TRBD2 aligns across 13 bases. Germline lookup yields CDR1 MRHNA and CDR2 SNTAGT. Trimming at V came to 2 bases and at J to 8 bases, leaving 9 bases not matched to a gene. CDR3 length: 17 amino acids. The CDR3 DNA follows: TGTGCCAGCAGTGACCCCCTGACTAGCGGGGGGATCGATGAGCAGTTCTTC. Its translation is CASSDPLTSGGIDEQFF.

This clone was counted a few times. V usage is TRBV18 and J usage is TRBJ1-6; D unclear. This CDR3 is 13 amino acids long. Trimming removed 2 bases at V and 7 bases at J, with 6 bases between. Looked up from germline, CDR1 is KGHSH and CDR2 is LQKENI. The CDR3 DNA reads TGTGCCAGCTCACCAGGGGAGAATTCACCCCTCCACTTT. Protein: CASSPGENSPLHF.

This clone was picked up one time. This sequence joins TRBV6-5 and TRBJ1-2, with TRBD1 matching 7 bases. V lost 6 bases, J lost 5 bases, and 6 bases stayed unmatched. Germline CDR1 reads MNHEY; CDR2 reads SVGAGI. The CDR3 has 13 amino acids. The CDR3 loop is CASSKTGSYGYTF. The CDR3 bases are TGTGCCAGCAGCAAGACAGGGTCGTATGGCTACACCTTC.

The rearrangement joins TRBV27 to TRBJ2-7; D uncertain. V lost 6 bases, J lost 2 bases, and 17 bases lay in between. The CDR3 totals 15 residues. CDR1 is MNHEY and CDR2 is SMNVEV in the germline V gene (reference sequence). The CDR3 DNA is TGTGCCAGCAGCCCATCGGAAGCGCCTCCCTACGAGCAGTACTTC. This translates into CASSPSEAPPYEQYF.

This clone was counted a few times. The chain recombines TRBV27 with TRBJ2-7, with 9 nucleotides matching TRBD1. V was clipped by 3 bases and J by 7 bases; unmatched bases: 4. Germline V gene sequence: CDR1 MNHEY, CDR2 SMNVEV (reference sequence). The CDR3 is 13 residues long. The CDR3 region has the DNA TGTGCCAGCAGTTTGGACAGGGGCGGGGAGCAGTACTTC. It specifies CASSLDRGGEQYF.

The chain's CDR3 is CASSPQAGNTEAFF. The CDR3 bases are TGTGCCAGCAGCCCCCAGGCAGGGAACACTGAAGCTTTCTTT. This chain uses TRBV9 with TRBJ1-1; D gene uncertain. Germline V gene data show CDR1 as SGDLS and CDR2 as YYNGEE. CDR3 size: 14 residues. V shed 4 bases and J shed 1 base, with 11 bases lying between them.

The J gene is TRBJ1-5, the V gene TRBV19; possible D gene TRBD1, 6 bases. Germline values: CDR1 LNHDA, CDR2 SQIVND (reference sequence). The CDR3 covers 15 residues. The V end lost 1 base, the J end lost 7 bases, and 14 bases lay between the germline ends. This chain's CDR3 is CASSIGDRRGQPQHF. Here the CDR3 DNA reads TGTGCCAGTAGTATAGGTGACAGGCGGGGGCAGCCCCAGCATTTT.

The V and J genes are TRBV5-1 and TRBJ2-3; no firm D call. The CDR3 totals 15 residues. Germline assignment: CDR1 SGHRS and CDR2 YFSETQ. V lost 0 bases to trimming and J lost 3 bases, with 11 bases between them. CDR3 in amino acids: CASSLEGHETDTQYF. In nucleotides, the CDR3 is TGCGCCAGCAGCTTGGAAGGGCATGAAACAGATACGCAGTATTTT. The full variable domain, its missing parts supplied by reference TRBV5-1 and TRBJ2-3, is KAGVTQTPRYLIKTRGQQVTLSCSPISGHRSVSWYQQTPGQGLQFLFEYFSETQRNKGNFPGRFSGRQFSNSRSEMNVSTLELGDSALYLCASSLEGHETDTQYFGPGTRLTVL.

The J gene is TRBJ2-2, the V gene TRBV9; 8 positions agree with TRBD1. Germline CDR1 SGDLS, CDR2 YYNGEE. The CDR3 is 15 amino acids. The V gene end was trimmed by 4 bases and the J gene end by 5 bases; junction bases not matched to a gene: 7. CDR3 coding DNA: TGTGCCAGCAGCCTAGACAGGGGATTAACCGGGGAGCTGTTTTTT. It translates to CASSLDRGLTGELFF.

The genes are TRBV6-6 and TRBJ1-2, with 7 nucleotides matching TRBD1. Trimming at V came to 5 bases and at J to 3 bases, leaving 9 bases not matched to a gene. There are 15 residues in the CDR3. Germline loops: CDR1 MNHNY, CDR2 SVGAGI (reference sequence). In nucleotides, the CDR3 is TGTGCCAGCAGTCCCCAGGGGGTTGCGTACTATGGCTACACCTTC. Protein sequence: CASSPQGVAYYGYTF.

V and J are TRBV6-6 and TRBJ1-2; no clear D. V dropped 0 bases and J dropped 3 bases, with 5 bases sitting between them. From germline, CDR1 is MNHNY and CDR2 SVGAGI (reference sequence). The CDR3 totals 13 residues. CDR3 sequence: CASSYSNDYGYTF. The CDR3 DNA follows: TGTGCCAGCAGTTACTCGAATGACTATGGCTACACCTTC.

In regard to this clone: Other nucleotide sequences from this sample produce the same CDR3. V gene TRBV5-1 combines with J gene TRBJ2-1, with D possibly matching TRBD2 (7 bases). Deletions cut 0 bases from V and 2 bases from J, with 9 bases between. Germline CDR1 reads SGHRS; CDR2 reads YFSETQ. There are 15 residues in the CDR3. This CDR3 is CASSLAGGTYNEQFF. As DNA, the CDR3 is TGCGCCAGCAGCTTGGCGGGGGGCACCTACAATGAGCAGTTCTTC.

This sequence joins TRBV4-1 and TRBJ2-1; D possibly corresponds to TRBD1 (5 bases). With 0 bases removed from V and 2 bases from J, the gap between germline ends came to 11 bases. The germline V gene encodes CDR1 MGHRA and CDR2 YSYEKL. CDR3 size: 16 residues. CDR3 amino acids: CASSQDWAGPYNEQFF. CDR3 bases: TGCGCCAGCAGCCAAGATTGGGCAGGGCCCTACAATGAGCAGTTCTTC.

The chain joins TRBV20-1 to TRBJ2-7; D gene uncertain. Trimming took 6 bases from V and 1 from J, leaving 7 bases between them. Germline V lookup: CDR1 DFQATT, CDR2 SNEGSKA (reference sequence). The CDR3 extends over 11 amino acids. CDR3 bases: TGCAGTGCCGGCCGGTCCTACGAGCAGTACTTC. Its translation: CSAGRSYEQYF.

The chain recombines TRBV7-9 with TRBJ1-1, with D perhaps TRBD1 (5 bases). The length of the CDR3 is 15 residues. The germline CDR1 and CDR2 sequences are SEHNR and FQNEAQ (reference sequence). V gave up 0 bases and J gave up 8 bases, with 16 bases separating them. The CDR3 region has the DNA TGTGCCAGCAGCTTAGCGACGGGACTCCAGTGGGAAGCTTTCTTT. Translated: CASSLATGLQWEAFF.

The rearrangement uses TRBV19 and TRBJ1-5; 7 bases align to TRBD1. CDR1 and CDR2 (germline): LNHDA, SQIVND (reference sequence). V lost 7 bases and J lost 3; bases outside the gene matches: 6. This CDR3 has 14 amino acids. CDR3 loop: CASNLGQLNQPQHF. The CDR3 DNA follows: TGTGCCAGTAATTTGGGACAGCTCAATCAGCCCCAGCATTTT.

The J gene is TRBJ1-2, the V gene TRBV9; TRBD1 aligns across 8 bases. The V gene's germline CDR1 is SGDLS and CDR2 YYNGEE. V was clipped by 0 bases and J by 8 bases; unmatched bases: 9. The CDR3 length is 15 residues. The CDR3 region has the DNA TGTGCCAGCAGCGTAGCTACCCCGACAGGGGAGGGCTACACCTTC. It translates to CASSVATPTGEGYTF. Supplemented by reference TRBV9 and TRBJ1-2, the full variable domain reads DSGVTQTPKHLITATGQRVTLRCSPRSGDLSVYWYQQSLDQGLQFLIQYYNGEERAKGNILERFSAQQFPDLHSELNLSSLELGDSALYFCASSVATPTGEGYTFGSGTRLTVV.